This TCR beta chain was retrieved from a study of blood T cell repertoires in COVID-19 (dated by TCRdb to 2019 to 2021). Looking at the study overall: Collaborator samples came from the United States, Italy and Spain and covered acute and convalescent phases of COVID-19. A de-identified subject ID, COVID-19 status, age in years and sex were almost always included in the sample metadata. Subjects who had been exposed to COVID-19, were actively infected with it, or had recovered from it provided the deeply sampled blood TCRbeta repertoires that made up the dataset. The material from the prospective study consisted of cDNA or gDNA derived from T cells, B-cell-depleted T cells, or PBMCs. Where available, HLA class I and class II types were taken from metadata supplied by the sample provider and were not determined by assay-based typing. A freely available public database, intended as a resource for researchers studying the immune response to SARS-CoV-2, is where the repertoires were released. Samples were obtained from the ongoing ImmuneRACE study (first 160 participants) and from 1,000 to 1,500 subjects provided by 6 global collaborators. The study at large found these results: The amount of clinical and demographic metadata varied by source and participant and was provided uncurated.

Each collaborating institution followed its own protocols to collect whole blood in K2EDTA tubes. Collaborator samples were shipped for TCRbeta analysis as frozen whole blood, isolated PBMCs, or DNA extracted from either sample type. TCRbeta CDR3 regions were amplified from genomic DNA using the immunoSEQ Assay, a bias-controlled multiplex PCR. Per the original workflow: Nucleated cell counts per sample were estimated from amplification of reference gene primers within the assay. To quantify the absolute abundance of each unique TCRbeta CDR3 rearrangement, sequence reads were collapsed and filtered. Productive Simpson clonality was computed per sample as the square root of Simpson's diversity index over productive rearrangements. TCRdb provides this immuneACCESS table in a form limited to in-frame rearrangements. Some clones are lacking; in checked studies, under half of them reflect an unresolved V gene, and why the rest are absent is not known. V and J calls plus clone size are reproduced from that table; the DNA served to infer D and trimming. Here the sample has 66,000 or so clones; about four fifths occur a single time. Around 9.6% of the sample rests with the top ten.

About this clone: Its antigen is currently not known. No much larger clonotype is one base removed from it; base qualities were not supplied.

The material sequenced was peripheral blood. This TCR came from a human donor in a cohort sampled during active COVID-19.

The CDR3 amino acid sequence is: CASSPGLAGADTQYF. The DNA sequence is as follows: TGTGCCAGCAGCCCGGGACTAGCGGGAGCGGATACGCAGTATTTT. The chain couples TRBV11-2 to TRBJ2-3; 14 central nucleotides agree with TRBD2. V is pruned by 5 bases and J by 6 bases, leaving 4 bases of the junction without a gene match. From the cysteine through the phenylalanine, the CDR3 covers 15 amino acids. Kept here is only the CDR3 DNA, which spans 45 bases and is read in frame from base 1. CDR1 and CDR2 are drawn from the germline V gene: SGHAT, FQNNGV.